A single sample is the source of the 23 T cell receptor beta chains below, sequenced in a study of blood T cells in healthy people across ages. Then a second PCR, running about 6 to 11 cycles, was carried out with a sample-barcoded 5' primer and a J-beta primer mix. Using its own MiXCR run on the 5' RACE reads, TCRdb lists one record per CDR3 protein. The table has 790,000 or so distinct CDR3 sequences, 56% seen once; the top ten hold roughly 24%. Sequencing was done on a sample of blood. The receptor set was obtained from a man aged 40-50 years in good health.

The sample holds a few counts of this clonotype. The genes are TRBV3-1 and TRBJ2-1; a possible D gene is TRBD1 (6 bases). Germline V CDR1 and CDR2: LGHDT, YNNKEL (reference sequence). Trimming removed 1 base from V and 15 bases from J, with 13 bases in between. The CDR3 is 12 amino acids. As DNA, the CDR3 is TGTGCCAGCAGCCAAGGGGGGCTAGGGGGGTTCTTC. This sequence encodes CASSQGGLGGFF.

The chain employs TRBV6-2 or TRBV6-3 and TRBJ2-7; D is uncertain. TRBJ2-5 matches the DNA end more closely, so the J call is doubtful. The germline gives CDR1 MNHEY, CDR2 SVGEGT. CDR3 length: 12 amino acids. The CDR3 sequence is CASSLSRRTQYF. The CDR3 coding sequence is TGTGCCAGCAGCCTCTCGAGACGGACCCAGTACTTC.

V gene TRBV2 combines with J gene TRBJ1-2, with D unclear. Trimming removed 6 bases from V and 8 bases from J, with 13 bases in between. Per germline, CDR1 SNHLY and CDR2 FYNNEI. This CDR3 is 12 amino acids long. The CDR3 coding sequence is TGTGCCAGCAGCGGGTCGCTTGACGGCTACACCTTC. Encoded protein: CASSGSLDGYTF.

This sequence joins TRBV6-2 or TRBV6-3 and TRBJ1-2; D unclear. CDR3 length equals 12 residues. V was shortened by 4 bases and J by 10 bases, with 13 bases between the two germline ends. The germline V gene encodes CDR1 MNHEY and CDR2 SVGEGT. For the CDR3, the DNA is TGTGCCAGCAGTTCCGGACGGAATCTCTACACCTTC. This codes for CASSSGRNLYTF.

The sample holds a few counts of this clonotype. The gene calls are TRBV29-1 and TRBJ2-7; D perhaps matches TRBD2 (7 bases). The germline gives CDR1 SQVTM, CDR2 ANQGSEA. The V end was cut by 5 bases, the J end by 0 bases, with 17 bases between. The CDR3 totals 15 residues. The CDR3 is CSVLHGGGSSYEQYF. The CDR3 coding sequence is TGCAGCGTTCTCCATGGGGGCGGGAGCTCCTACGAGCAGTACTTC.

J is TRBJ2-5 and V is TRBV28, with unresolved D. This CDR3 has 15 amino acids. Per germline, CDR1 MDHEN and CDR2 SYDVKM. Trimming removed 6 bases from V and 4 bases from J, with 18 bases in between. DNA of the CDR3: TGTGCCAGCAGATCCCAGTTGGGGAACTTAGAGACCCAGTACTTC. It translates to CASRSQLGNLETQYF.

A remark on this clonotype: One end of the junction is discordant with germline, which a read error may explain. This sequence joins TRBV12-3 or TRBV12-4 and TRBJ2-3, with a tentative D call TRBD2 (5 bases). The CDR3 spans 13 residues. Here the CDR3 DNA reads TGTGCCGGCAGTAGAGGGTTTTCAGATACGCAGTATTTT. This codes for CAGSRGFSDTQYF.

V is TRBV15 and J is TRBJ1-2; no clear D gene. The V end was cut by 0 bases, the J end by 1 base, with 12 bases between. This CDR3 has 16 amino acids. Germline CDR1 reads LNHNV; CDR2 reads YYDKDF (reference sequence). The CDR3 loop reads CATSRDQASRNYGYTF. The CDR3 DNA is TGTGCCACCAGCAGAGATCAGGCCAGCCGTAACTATGGCTACACCTTC.

This clonotype was seen only once. V usage is TRBV20-1 and J usage is TRBJ2-5; TRBD2 aligns across 15 bases. The CDR3 has 16 amino acids. Germline-derived CDR1 and CDR2 are DFQATT and SNEGSKA (reference sequence). The V and J ends lost 0 bases and 12 bases, in that order; junction bases with no gene match: 11. The DNA of the CDR3 is TGCAGTGCTAGAGATCTGGGACTAGCGGGGGGATGGAGAGAGTACTTC. This gives the protein CSARDLGLAGGWREYF.

The rearrangement joins TRBV4-2 to TRBJ1-1, with unresolved D. Trimming removed 2 bases at V and 1 base at J, with 17 bases between. This CDR3 region has 17 residues. From germline, CDR1 is LGHNA and CDR2 YNFKEQ. The DNA for the CDR3 is TGTGCCAGCAGCCAATATGATTGGGGAATGACGAACACTGAAGCTTTCTTT. Its translation: CASSQYDWGMTNTEAFF.

V usage is TRBV10-3 and J usage is TRBJ2-2; 7 nucleotides agree with TRBD2. CDR1 ENHRY and CDR2 SYGVKD come from the germline V gene. The CDR3 contains 18 residues. Trimming removed 10 bases from V and 3 bases from J; junction bases left unmatched: 20. CDR3 region: CATSREAFVGIDTGELFF. CDR3 bases: TGTGCCACTTCCCGGGAGGCTTTTGTTGGGATTGACACCGGGGAGCTGTTTTTT.

There are a few counts of this clonotype. The chain is built from TRBV29-1 and TRBJ2-1; possible D gene TRBD1, 5 bases. Looked up from germline, CDR1 is SQVTM and CDR2 is ANQGSEA. The CDR3 spans 13 residues. Trimming took 6 bases from V and 4 from J, leaving 13 bases between them. The CDR3 region has the DNA TGCAGCGTCGTGAGGACACAATACAATGAGCAGTTCTTC. Amino acids: CSVVRTQYNEQFF.

In this sample, this clonotype turned up a few times. The CDR3 loop is CSVETGGYEQYF. The CDR3 DNA follows: TGCAGCGTTGAAACAGGAGGCTACGAGCAGTACTTC. The chain couples TRBV29-1 to TRBJ2-7; D possibly uses TRBD1 or TRBD2 (5 bases each). Germline values: CDR1 SQVTM, CDR2 ANQGSEA. The CDR3 runs to 12 residues. V was cut by 2 bases and J by 3 bases, with 8 bases left in between.

This clonotype showed up just a few times. This chain connects TRBV20-1 to TRBJ2-7; 7 bases are shared with TRBD1. The length of the CDR3 is 16 residues. V lost 0 bases to trimming and J lost 0 bases; unmatched junction nucleotides: 8. In germline, CDR1 is DFQATT, CDR2 SNEGSKA (reference sequence). CDR3 nucleotide sequence: TGCAGTGCTAGAGATCGACAGGGCTCCAGCTCCTACGAGCAGTACTTC. Encoded protein: CSARDRQGSSSYEQYF.

The rearrangement uses TRBV12-3 or TRBV12-4 and TRBJ2-1; no definite D call. This CDR3 comprises 13 residues. V was cut by 3 bases and J by 8 bases, with 11 bases left in between. The CDR3 loop is CASSFDGLDEQFF. CDR3 nucleotide sequence: TGTGCCAGCAGTTTTGACGGCTTGGATGAGCAGTTCTTC.

The chain is built from TRBV7-9 and TRBJ1-4; no firm D call. This CDR3 comprises 13 residues. Germline V gene lookup returns CDR1 SEHNR and CDR2 FQNEAQ (reference sequence). Trimming took 7 bases from V and 6 from J, leaving 12 bases between them. As DNA, the CDR3 is TGTGCCAGCAATCTCCCCCAGGATGAAAAACTGTTTTTT. This sequence encodes CASNLPQDEKLFF.

The chain uses TRBV7-2 and TRBJ2-4, with a tentative D call TRBD2 (5 bases). The closer fit of TRBJ2-5 to the DNA end suggests the J call may be wrong. The CDR3 is 15 amino acids. Germline loops: CDR1 SGHTA, CDR2 FQGNSA. CDR3 sequence (DNA): TGTGCCAGCAGCTTACGAGGGCAACCCTGGGAGACCCAGTACTTC. It is translated as CASSLRGQPWETQYF.

In this sample, this clonotype turned up a few times. V and J are TRBV20-1 and TRBJ2-4, with D maybe TRBD1 (5 bases). The better agreement between TRBJ2-7 and the DNA end casts doubt on the J call. Germline V gene lookup returns CDR1 DFQATT and CDR2 SNEGSKA (reference sequence). The CDR3 loop spans 14 amino acids. The CDR3 DNA reads TGCAGTGCTCTCAATCCGATGGGGCAGGACGAGCAGTACTTC. This sequence encodes CSALNPMGQDEQYF.

The rearrangement uses TRBV7-2 and TRBJ1-1, with unresolved D. The CDR3 is made up of 13 amino acids. Trimming removed 5 bases from V and 3 bases from J, with 10 bases in between. The germline CDR1 and CDR2 sequences are SGHTA and FQGNSA. The CDR3 DNA reads TGTGCCAGCAGCGTTGCCGAGGACACTGAAGCTTTCTTT. This codes for CASSVAEDTEAFF.

This clonotype occurred once. The genes are TRBV7-2 and TRBJ2-3, with D unresolved. The germline CDR1 and CDR2 sequences are SGHTA and FQGNSA. The CDR3 is 11 residues long. Trimming removed 7 bases at V and 5 bases at J, with 7 bases between. The CDR3 region is CASNVIDTQYF. CDR3 sequence (DNA): TGTGCCAGCAACGTCATAGATACGCAGTATTTT. The complete variable domain, with remaining parts taken from reference TRBV7-2 and TRBJ2-3, reads GAGVSQSPSNKVTEKGKDVELRCDPISGHTALYWYRQSLGQGLEFLIYFQGNSAPDKSGLPSDRFSAERTGGSVSTLTIQRTQQEDSAVYLCASNVIDTQYFGPGTRLTVL.

This clonotype was seen a single time. For the CDR3, the DNA is TGTGCCAGTAGCGGTTTGGGACAGAGCTCCTACAATGAGCAGTTCTTC. It codes for CASSGLGQSSYNEQFF. The chain has TRBV19 and TRBJ2-1; the match to TRBD1 covers 7 bases. The CDR3 runs to 16 residues. Germline V CDR1 and CDR2: LNHDA, SQIVND (reference sequence). J gave up 0 bases and V 6 bases, and 8 bases lay outside the gene matches.

V is TRBV30 and J is TRBJ1-2; D may be TRBD1 (5 bases). V was clipped by 4 bases and J by 8 bases, with 14 bases between them. This CDR3 is built from 12 residues. From germline, CDR1 is GTSNPN and CDR2 SVGIG (reference sequence). CDR3 sequence (DNA): TGTGCCTGGACCGGAGGGGCGGGCGGCTACACCTTC. Encoded protein: CAWTGGAGGYTF.

This chain uses TRBV20-1 with TRBJ2-5; D unclear. The assigned J gene may be wrong: the sequence end matches TRBJ2-7 better. The germline V gene encodes CDR1 DFQATT and CDR2 SNEGSKA (reference sequence). The CDR3 has 15 amino acids. CDR3 DNA sequence: TGCAGTGCTAGAGAACAAAATTTGGACGGTTACGAGCAGTACTTC. Its protein is CSAREQNLDGYEQYF.